This T cell receptor (beta chain) was obtained from a study of blood T cell repertoires in COVID-19 (TCRdb year 2020). Study-wide context: Samples from collaborators originated in the United States, Italy and Spain and spanned both the acute and convalescent phases of COVID-19. The material from the prospective study consisted of cDNA or gDNA derived from T cells, B-cell-depleted T cells, or PBMCs. Samples came from the ongoing ImmuneRACE study (first 160 participants) plus 1,254 subjects from 6 global collaborators. The repertoires were released in a freely available public database intended as a resource for research on the immune response to SARS-CoV-2. A de-identified subject ID, COVID-19 status, age in years and sex were almost always included in the sample metadata. HLA class I and class II types, where available, came from metadata supplied by the sample provider rather than from assay-based typing. Deeply sampled blood TCRbeta repertoires from subjects exposed to, actively infected with, or recovered from COVID-19 were included in the dataset.

TCRbeta CDR3 regions were amplified from genomic DNA by means of the immunoSEQ Assay, a bias-controlled multiplex PCR. The study's processing was this. Within the assay, amplification of reference gene primers was used to estimate how many nucleated cells each sample contained. To quantify the absolute abundance of each unique TCRbeta CDR3 rearrangement, sequence reads were collapsed and filtered. For each sample, productive Simpson clonality was calculated as the square root of Simpson's diversity index across productive rearrangements. In its TCRdb copy, this immuneACCESS table keeps in-frame sequences only and misses some clones. Where compared with another copy, unresolved V genes explain less than half of these, and the others have no known cause. V, J and clone size reflect that table, while D and trimming were determined from the DNA. Here the sample has 270,000 or so clones; 70% to 90% occur a single time. The ten largest clonotypes hold about 4% of the sample.

The CDR3, from cysteine to phenylalanine, totals 12 residues. Kept here is only the CDR3 DNA, which spans 36 bases and is read in frame from base 1. According to the germline V gene (reference sequence), CDR1 reads LGHDT and CDR2 reads YNNKEL. The trim is 1 base for V and 4 bases for J, with a gap of 5 bases between the germline ends. With respect to this clone: Its cognate antigen has yet to be identified. The record has no base qualities; no much larger clone is one base away. Additional DNA sequences in this sample encode the identical CDR3.

The investigation overall reported the following: The quantity of clinical and demographic metadata differed by source and by participant and was supplied without curation.

In the prospective study, participants were roughly 18 to 100 years old, resided in about 25 geographic areas of the United States, and were enrolled through a virtual design. In the prospective study, participants were assigned to cohorts based on the clinical history participants reported in a screening survey and a study questionnaire. Mobile phlebotomists in the prospective study collected whole blood, serum and a nasopharyngeal or oropharyngeal swab from every participant. Over a roughly two-month period, participants in the prospective study had the option of providing additional blood draws and questionnaires. Before DNA extraction, prospective study blood samples were shipped either frozen or at room temperature.

This receptor was obtained from a woman aged 25 to 39 with acute COVID-19. Sequenced: PBMCs or T cells enriched from blood (not recorded which). The rearranged segments are TRBV3-1 (or the pseudogene TRBV3-2) and TRBJ2-7, with the D gene call left open. The CDR3 in this case is CASSQGRYEQYF. Here is the DNA: TGTGCCAGCAGCCAAGGCAGGTACGAGCAGTACTTC.